This T cell receptor beta chain was identified in a study of T-cell memory formation after mild COVID-19. Study-level points and caveats: Researchers found some responding clones in pre-infection memory, a sign that cross-reactive memory joined. The study found balanced CD4/CD8 in clones contracting day 15 to 85 and a CD4+ lean in later expanders. Those CD4+ clones that contracted were mainly in CM and EM (CD8+ ones in EMRA).

Trimming left V 4 bases short and J 2 bases short, with 18 bases between. The CDR3 is made up of 16 amino acids. Germline values: CDR1 SEHNR, CDR2 FQNEAQ (reference sequence). Points on this clonotype: Its antigen is undetermined.

5'RACE with constant-segment primers yielded barcoded, UMI-tagged TCR alpha and TCR beta cDNA libraries. TCRdb used MiXCR to reprocess the 5' RACE reads, holding one entry per CDR3 protein. The table has 280,000 or so distinct CDR3 sequences, about a sixth seen once. The specimen was PBMCs or a T cell subset sorted from them (not recorded which). The chain carries TRBV7-9 and TRBJ2-7, with D uncertain. The TCR comes from a man aged 18 to 29 who had mild COVID-19 (a few samples of this study predate the infection). Cell type and time point are not known. CDR3 loop: CASSSPRAPLTYEQYF. In DNA, the CDR3 is TGTGCCAGCAGCTCTCCCCGGGCTCCCCTAACCTACGAGCAGTACTTC.